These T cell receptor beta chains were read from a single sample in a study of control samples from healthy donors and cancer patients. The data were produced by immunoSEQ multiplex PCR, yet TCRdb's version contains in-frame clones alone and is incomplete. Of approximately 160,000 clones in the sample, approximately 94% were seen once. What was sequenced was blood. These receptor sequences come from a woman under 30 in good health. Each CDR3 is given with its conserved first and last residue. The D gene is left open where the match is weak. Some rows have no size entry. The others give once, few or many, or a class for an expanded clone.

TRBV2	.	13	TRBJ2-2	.	TGTGCCAGCAGTGAAGGAGGGAACGGGGAGCTGTTTTTT	CASSEGGNGELFF
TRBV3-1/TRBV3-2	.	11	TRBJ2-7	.	TGTGCCAGCGGGGGACGAGATGAGCAGTACTTC	CASGGRDEQYF
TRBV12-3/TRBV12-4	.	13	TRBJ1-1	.	TGTGCCAGCAAGAGGGGCGGGAACACTGAAGCTTTCTTT	CASKRGGNTEAFF
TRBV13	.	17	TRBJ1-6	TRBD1	TGTGCCAGCAGCGAAAACAGGGGGAGCTCCTATAATTCACCCCTCCACTTT	CASSENRGSSYNSPLHF
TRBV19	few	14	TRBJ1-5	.	TGTGCCAGTAGTATAATGGGGGGCGGCCAGCCCCAGCATTTT	CASSIMGGGQPQHF
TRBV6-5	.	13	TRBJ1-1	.	TGTGCCAGCAGCCCCGACAGCTACACTGAAGCTTTCTTT	CASSPDSYTEAFF
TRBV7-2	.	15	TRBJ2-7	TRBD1	TGTGCCAGCAGCCCTTTCGCAGGGGGACCCTACGAGCAGTACTTC	CASSPFAGGPYEQYF
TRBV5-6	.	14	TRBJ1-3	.	TGTGCCAGCAGCGTCGGGGCGATTGGAAACACCATATATTTT	CASSVGAIGNTIYF
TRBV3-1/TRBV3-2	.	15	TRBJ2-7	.	TGTGCCAGCAGCCCAATTCCGGAGTCGACCTACGAGCAGTACTTC	CASSPIPESTYEQYF
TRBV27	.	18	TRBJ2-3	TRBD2	TGTGCCAGCCGCGTGACCCGTCAACTAGCGGTCGGCGCAGATACGCAGTATTTT	CASRVTRQLAVGADTQYF
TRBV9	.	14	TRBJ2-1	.	TGTGCCAGCAGCGTAGGGGGCCCAAACAATGAGCAGTTCTTC	CASSVGGPNNEQFF
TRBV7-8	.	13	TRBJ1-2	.	TGTGCCAGCAGCCGAGGTACAGGCTATGGCTACACCTTC	CASSRGTGYGYTF
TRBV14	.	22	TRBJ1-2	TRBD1	TGTGCCAGCAGCCAAGGCGGTCCCGGGACAGGGTTTAGGAGTCCGGGTTACTATGGCTACACCTTC	CASSQGGPGTGFRSPGYYGYTF
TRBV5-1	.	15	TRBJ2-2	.	TGCGCCAGCAGCTTGGGGCTATCCCATGCCGGGGAGCTGTTTTTT	CASSLGLSHAGELFF
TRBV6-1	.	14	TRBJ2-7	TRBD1	TGTGCCAGCAGTGAAGGACAGGGAATAGGCGAGCAGTACTTC	CASSEGQGIGEQYF
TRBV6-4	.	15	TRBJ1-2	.	TGTGCCAGCAGTGCCCCCGGCGCTCCATTCTATGGCTACACCTTC	CASSAPGAPFYGYTF
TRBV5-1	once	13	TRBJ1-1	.	TGCGCCAGCAGAGTACAGGGGAACACTGAAGCTTTCTTT	CASRVQGNTEAFF
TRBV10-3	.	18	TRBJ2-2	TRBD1	TGTGCCATCAGTGACCGGGACAGCCTGTTCGCGAACACCGGGGAGCTGTTTTTT	CAISDRDSLFANTGELFF
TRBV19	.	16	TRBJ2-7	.	TGTGCCAGTTCTATGCGAGGGCGCCTGAGCTCCTACGAGCAGTACTTC	CASSMRGRLSSYEQYF
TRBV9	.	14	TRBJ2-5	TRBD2	TGTGCCAGCAGCCGGGCTAGCGGGAGTGAGACCCAGTACTTC	CASSRASGSETQYF
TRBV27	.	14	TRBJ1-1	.	TGTGCCAGCAGTTTAGGCTATAGAGGGGCTGAAGCTTTCTTT	CASSLGYRGAEAFF
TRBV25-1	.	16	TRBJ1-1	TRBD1	TGTGCCAGCAGTGCTTCGGACAGGATGGCCGGGACTGAAGCTTTCTTT	CASSASDRMAGTEAFF
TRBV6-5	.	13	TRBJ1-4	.	TGTGCCAGCAGCTTGGCGGGTTGGGAAAAACTGTTTTTT	CASSLAGWEKLFF
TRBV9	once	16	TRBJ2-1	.	TGTGCCAGCAGCTCCGGGACGGAGAGCTCCTACAATGAGCAGTTCTTC	CASSSGTESSYNEQFF
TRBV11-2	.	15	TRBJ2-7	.	TGTGCCAGCAGCTTTGGTACCCAACTCTCCTACGAGCAGTACTTC	CASSFGTQLSYEQYF
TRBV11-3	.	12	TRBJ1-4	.	TGTGCCAGCAGCTTATCACATGAAAAACTGTTTTTT	CASSLSHEKLFF
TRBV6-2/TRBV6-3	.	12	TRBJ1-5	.	TGTGCCAGCAGTTACGAAGGGGAGCCCCAGCATTTT	CASSYEGEPQHF
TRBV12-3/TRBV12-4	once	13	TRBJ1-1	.	TGTGCCAGCAGTCGGACGGTAAACACTGAAGCTTTCTTT	CASSRTVNTEAFF
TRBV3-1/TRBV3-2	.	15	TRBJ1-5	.	TGTGCCAGCAGCCAAGACAGGGGCCGGGTTCAGCCCCAGCATTTT	CASSQDRGRVQPQHF
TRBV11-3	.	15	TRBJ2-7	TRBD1	TGTGCCAGCAGCGAAATGGGACAGGCTATCTACGAGCAGTACTTC	CASSEMGQAIYEQYF
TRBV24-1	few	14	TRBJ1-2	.	TGTGCCACCGCCACCTCCTCAGGGGCGCGAGGCTACACCTTC	CATATSSGARGYTF
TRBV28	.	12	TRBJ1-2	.	TGTGCCAGCAGTTTAATGGGGCAAGGCTACACCTTC	CASSLMGQGYTF
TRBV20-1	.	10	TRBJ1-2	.	TGCAGTGCTAGACCGTATGGCTACACCTTC	CSARPYGYTF
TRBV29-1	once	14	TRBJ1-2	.	TGCAGCGTTAAAAAAGCCTCTACCCCTTATGGCTACACCTTC	CSVKKASTPYGYTF
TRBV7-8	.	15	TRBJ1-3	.	TGTGCCAGCAGCTTGGGGCTGACAGTTGGAAACACCATATATTTT	CASSLGLTVGNTIYF
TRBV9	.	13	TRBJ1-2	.	TGTGCCAGCAGCGCTGGACGGGAGTATGGCTACACCTTC	CASSAGREYGYTF
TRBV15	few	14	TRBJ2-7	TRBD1	TGTGCCACCAGTCCGGGACAGGGTGACCACGAGCAGTACTTC	CATSPGQGDHEQYF
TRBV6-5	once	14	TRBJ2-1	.	TGTGCCAGCAGTTACGTGGGGGGATACAATGAGCAGTTCTTC	CASSYVGGYNEQFF
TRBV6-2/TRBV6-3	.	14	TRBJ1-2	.	TGTGCCAGCAGTTACCCCCCAGAATCCTATGGCTACACCTTC	CASSYPPESYGYTF
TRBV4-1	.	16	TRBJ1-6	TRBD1	TGCGCCAGCAGCCTGGCGCCCGGGACAGGGGGCTCACCCCTCCACTTT	CASSLAPGTGGSPLHF
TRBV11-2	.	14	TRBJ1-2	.	TGTGCCAGCAGCTTAGATCGTGTGGGCTATGGCTACACCTTC	CASSLDRVGYGYTF
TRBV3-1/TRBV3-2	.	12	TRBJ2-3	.	TGTGCCAGCAGCTGCAGGCCAGATACGCAGTATTTT	CASSCRPDTQYF
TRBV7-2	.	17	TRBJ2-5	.	TGTGCCAGCAGCTCCGCGGGGGGGACAGGAAGGAAGGAGACCCAGTACTTC	CASSSAGGTGRKETQYF
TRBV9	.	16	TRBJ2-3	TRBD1	TGTGCCAGCAGCCCAGGGACAGGGGGACTCTTAGATACGCAGTATTTT	CASSPGTGGLLDTQYF
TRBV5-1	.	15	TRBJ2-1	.	TGCGCCAGCAGCTTGGTCGGTCGAGCAGGCAATGAGCAGTTCTTC	CASSLVGRAGNEQFF
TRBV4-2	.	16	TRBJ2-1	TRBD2	TGTGCCAGCAGCCAAGTGCGACTAGCGGGAGGAAATGAGCAGTTCTTC	CASSQVRLAGGNEQFF
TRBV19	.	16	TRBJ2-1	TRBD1	TGTGCCAGTAGTATCACACCCGGGACAGGGGACAATGAGCAGTTCTTC	CASSITPGTGDNEQFF
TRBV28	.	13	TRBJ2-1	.	TGTGCCAGCAGCGGAGATCCTTACAATGAGCAGTTCTTC	CASSGDPYNEQFF
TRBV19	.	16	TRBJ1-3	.	TGTGCCAGTAGTATTCTGGGGCAGAGCTCTGGAAACACCATATATTTT	CASSILGQSSGNTIYF
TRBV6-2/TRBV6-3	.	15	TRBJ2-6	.	TGTGCCAGCAGTTACGGAGGGGTAGGGGCCAACGTCCTGACTTTC	CASSYGGVGANVLTF
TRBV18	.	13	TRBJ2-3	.	TGTGCCAGCTCATTTCTTAGCACAGATACGCAGTATTTT	CASSFLSTDTQYF
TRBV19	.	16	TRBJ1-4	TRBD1	TGTGCCAGTAGTATATGGGGGGACAGGGAAGCGGAAAAACTGTTTTTT	CASSIWGDREAEKLFF
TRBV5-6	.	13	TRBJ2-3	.	TGTGCCAGCAGCTTGGCAGGTTTGGACACGCAGTATTTT	CASSLAGLDTQYF
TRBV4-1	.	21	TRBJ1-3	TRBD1	TGCGCCAGCAGCCAAGATCGACTTCGGGACAGGGCCTTTTTCTCTGGAAACACCATATATTTT	CASSQDRLRDRAFFSGNTIYF
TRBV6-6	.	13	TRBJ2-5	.	TGTGCCAGCAGCCTTCCCGGGCTAGAGACCCAGTACTTC	CASSLPGLETQYF
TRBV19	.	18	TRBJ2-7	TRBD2	TGTGCCAGTAGTGGGACTAGCGGGACGTACTCGACGCCCTACGAGCAGTACTTC	CASSGTSGTYSTPYEQYF
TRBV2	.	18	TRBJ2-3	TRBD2	TGTGCCAGCAGTGAACATGGACTAGCGGGGCCCCACACAGATACGCAGTATTTT	CASSEHGLAGPHTDTQYF
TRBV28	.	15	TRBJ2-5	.	TGTGCCAGCAGGGGAGCGGCTGAATATCAAGAGACCCAGTACTTC	CASRGAAEYQETQYF
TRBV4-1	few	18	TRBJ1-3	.	TGCGCCAGCAGCCTCCTCTCGATACCCAGTGACTCTGGAAACACCATATATTTT	CASSLLSIPSDSGNTIYF